This T cell receptor (beta chain) was recovered during a study of neoadjuvant anti-PD-1 for oral cavity cancer. CDR3 size: 11 residues. The V gene lost 6 bases and the J gene lost 2 bases, with 7 bases spanning the gap. Germline V gene data show CDR1 as DFQATT and CDR2 as SNEGSKA (reference sequence). For this clone: Additional DNA sequences in this sample encode the identical CDR3.

Time point meaning: after neoadjuvant nivolumab, at surgical resection. The table came from immunoSEQ multiplex PCR; TCRdb's copy has only in-frame clones and leaves some out. The sample carries some 70,000 clones, approximately 84% recorded once. This receptor was taken from a person aged 35-79 years with oral cavity squamous cell carcinoma. Sequencing used PBMCs, obtained after nivolumab (anti-PD-1) treatment. The gene calls are TRBV20-1 and TRBJ2-5, with no clear D. CDR3 sequence reads: CSASLQETQYF. In DNA form, the CDR3 reads TGCAGTGCAAGCCTACAAGAGACCCAGTACTTC.